This T cell receptor (beta chain) was found in a study of cytomegalovirus exposure and HLA in healthy donors. Unmatched junction bases numbered 1, after V lost 5 bases and J lost 1 base. CDR3 size: 13 residues. Germline lookup yields CDR1 SGHNT and CDR2 YENEEA. Researchers ran the PCR with 60 Vbeta and 13 Jbeta primers. Method: immunoSEQ multiplex PCR; TCRdb's copy keeps in-frame clones and lacks some. The table shows about 140,000 clones, with approximately 71% occurring only once. The sequenced material came from PBMCs. This clonotype originated in a man aged 25-40 years in good health and CMV-seronegative. The V gene is TRBV11-3, the J gene TRBJ2-7; 8 nucleotides line up with TRBD1. The CDR3: CASSRQGSYEQYF. The CDR3 region has the DNA TGTGCCAGCAGCAGACAGGGGTCCTACGAGCAGTACTTC.